Reported below is one T cell receptor (beta chain). This clone came up once. No antigen is known for it. No base-level quality is on record; no much larger clone is a single base apart. The CDR3 measures 16 amino acids from cysteine to phenylalanine. The sequence is cut down to CDR3 DNA, 48 bases in frame from base 1. CDR1 and CDR2 were assigned from the germline V gene as MGHRA and YSYEKL. The germline ends are 12 bases apart after V is trimmed by 4 bases and J by 0 bases. The donors were included in the validation cohort of 120 subjects, a group kept apart from the roughly 700-subject first cohort. These data originate in a study of cytomegalovirus exposure and HLA in healthy donors (dated by TCRdb to 2017 to 2019). Broadly, across the study: A later analysis indicated that the 90 to 150 validation repertoires were generated on the platform also employed for the 700 or so repertoires of the first cohort. The study aimed to test whether cataloging public T cell receptors could reveal signatures of past pathogen exposure. To predict cytomegalovirus infection status, the study combined high-throughput TCR immunosequencing, statistical association of individual TCRs with disease status, and machine learning. A separate validation cohort of about 110 different subjects was used in addition to the approximately 700-subject first cohort.

Library preparation used the immunoSEQ multiplex PCR assay. In the authors' own workflow: A statistical classification framework was developed to diagnose cytomegalovirus status using the catalog of TCR beta chain sequences. TCRdb mirrors the immuneACCESS table, restricted to in-frame sequences. Some clones are absent from its copies; in checked studies, under half trace to an unresolved V gene, and the reason for the others is unknown. The V and J calls and clone size are taken from that table; D and trimming were inferred from the DNA. This sample lists approximately 230,000 clones; roughly 87% were detected once. Approximately 12% of the sample is held by the ten biggest clonotypes. On the study overall, not on this receptor specifically: In vitro tests confirmed that three of the cytomegalovirus-associated TCR beta chains recognize cytomegalovirus antigens. The validation cohort had no HLA typing available for a later analysis, so co-occurrence within that cohort was assessed over all 120 or so repertoires. While some public TCRs were present in many individuals, most TCR sequences turned up only very rarely across donors. The classifier was reported to diagnose cytomegalovirus status with high specificity and sensitivity in both the original cohort and the validation cohort. It was suggested by the authors that the approach could potentially be generalized to other disease states and immunological phenotypes. A later analysis found that TCRs clustered in the first cohort also tended to co-occur in the 120 validation repertoires, with 94% of cluster scores above 0. In the study, approximately 160 TCR beta chains were listed as associated with cytomegalovirus.

Recombination joined TRBV4-1 with TRBJ1-4, with the D gene too uncertain to name. Sequenced material: PBMCs. This TCR came from a man aged 18 to 30 in good health and CMV-seropositive. In nucleotides, the sequence is TGCGCCAGCAGCCTTCGAGAGGGTACAACTAATGAAAAACTGTTTTTT. It is translated as CASSLREGTTNEKLFF.